This TCR beta chain stems from a study of blood T cell repertoires in COVID-19. Whole-study context: Material from acute and convalescent COVID-19 was sourced from the United States, Italy and Spain.

Using immunoSEQ multiplex PCR, the repertoire was profiled, and TCRdb retains in-frame clones only, with some absent. This sample carries 250,000 or so clones, around 87% of them seen once, and the ten largest clones take over 1.2%. This clone was recorded a few times. Germline V gene lookup returns CDR1 SGHTA and CDR2 FQGNSA. This CDR3 comprises 16 residues. With 3 bases clipped from V and 4 bases from J, the junction kept 9 bases outside the gene matches. The chain joins TRBV7-2 to TRBJ2-1; 7 nucleotides line up with TRBD1. The sequencing sample was made of peripheral blood. The receptor was derived from a woman in her thirties or forties who had recovered from COVID-19. CDR3 amino acids: CASSFPPGQRYNEQFF. For the CDR3, the DNA is TGTGCCAGCAGCTTCCCGCCGGGACAGAGATACAATGAGCAGTTCTTC.